The rows below give T cell receptor beta chains drawn from one sample of a study of cytomegalovirus exposure and HLA in healthy donors. This table comes from immunoSEQ multiplex PCR, and its TCRdb copy is limited to in-frame clones, with some not included. In the table there are about 200,000 clones, about two thirds of which are singletons. Sequenced material: PBMCs. These receptors were obtained from a man between 40 and 49 years old in good health and CMV-seropositive. CDR3s include the opening cysteine and the closing phenylalanine or tryptophan. A D gene is named only where the DNA matches it firmly. Size tells how often a clone was seen (once, few, many) or the class of an expanded clone, and some rows leave it out.

d_call: TRBD2
clone_size: -
j_call: TRBJ2-3
cdr3_length: 16
v_call: TRBV4-2
cdr3_nt: TGTGCCAGCAGCCAAGATTGGCTAGCGGGGGTGGATACGCAGTATTTT
cdr3_aa: CASSQDWLAGVDTQYF

d_call: -
clone_size: -
j_call: TRBJ1-1
cdr3_length: 16
v_call: TRBV6-1
cdr3_nt: TGTGCCAGCAGTGCGGTGGGCTTCGGTACTCCCGCGTGGGCTTTCTTT
cdr3_aa: CASSAVGFGTPAWAFF

d_call: TRBD1
clone_size: -
j_call: TRBJ2-1
cdr3_length: 12
v_call: TRBV7-9
cdr3_nt: TGTTCCAGCAGCTCGACAGGGACGGCGCAGTTCTTC
cdr3_aa: CSSSSTGTAQFF

d_call: -
clone_size: few
j_call: TRBJ1-2
cdr3_length: 13
v_call: TRBV7-9
cdr3_nt: TGTGCCAGCAGCTTCCAGGGAGGCGGTGGCTACACCTTC
cdr3_aa: CASSFQGGGGYTF

d_call: -
clone_size: -
j_call: TRBJ1-4
cdr3_length: 13
v_call: TRBV11-2
cdr3_nt: TGTGCCAGCAGTTTAGCGTCTAATGAAAAACTGTTTTTT
cdr3_aa: CASSLASNEKLFF

d_call: -
clone_size: -
j_call: TRBJ1-4
cdr3_length: 15
v_call: TRBV7-2
cdr3_nt: TGTGCCAGCACCAGAGGTCGAGAACCTAATGAAAAACTGTTTTTT
cdr3_aa: CASTRGREPNEKLFF

d_call: TRBD2
clone_size: few
j_call: TRBJ2-5
cdr3_length: 13
v_call: TRBV6-4
cdr3_nt: TGTGCCAGCCTCGGGGGGGATCAAGAGACCCAGTACTTC
cdr3_aa: CASLGGDQETQYF

d_call: TRBD2
clone_size: -
j_call: TRBJ2-1
cdr3_length: 15
v_call: TRBV7-2
cdr3_nt: TGTGCCAGCAGCTTAGTACTAGCGGGGAAGATTGAGCAGTTCTTC
cdr3_aa: CASSLVLAGKIEQFF

d_call: -
clone_size: -
j_call: TRBJ1-1
cdr3_length: 14
v_call: TRBV5-1
cdr3_nt: TGCGCCAGCAGCTTGGACGGGGGGGTCGCTGAAGCTTTCTTT
cdr3_aa: CASSLDGGVAEAFF

d_call: -
clone_size: few
j_call: TRBJ2-1
cdr3_length: 13
v_call: TRBV12-5
cdr3_nt: TGTGCTAGTGGCAAAGAATCGGGTGGTGAGCAGTTCTTC
cdr3_aa: CASGKESGGEQFF

d_call: -
clone_size: -
j_call: TRBJ2-5
cdr3_length: 14
v_call: TRBV5-1
cdr3_nt: TGCGCCAGCAGCTTGGTAGGCAGGGGAGAGACCCAGTACTTC
cdr3_aa: CASSLVGRGETQYF

d_call: -
clone_size: -
j_call: TRBJ2-2
cdr3_length: 15
v_call: TRBV29-1
cdr3_nt: TGCAGCGTCCGAAGTTCCAGTTCGAACACCGGGGAGCTGTTTTTT
cdr3_aa: CSVRSSSSNTGELFF

d_call: -
clone_size: -
j_call: TRBJ1-4
cdr3_length: 16
v_call: TRBV7-6
cdr3_nt: TGTGCCAGCAGTTCAAACACTAACCCAGGGGTAGAAAAACTGTTTTTT
cdr3_aa: CASSSNTNPGVEKLFF

d_call: -
clone_size: -
j_call: TRBJ1-2
cdr3_length: 13
v_call: TRBV6-5
cdr3_nt: TGTGCCAGCAGTGGGCCATATAACTATGGCTACACCTTC
cdr3_aa: CASSGPYNYGYTF

d_call: -
clone_size: -
j_call: TRBJ2-1
cdr3_length: 14
v_call: TRBV7-5
cdr3_nt: TGTGCCAGAAGCCCGCGCGGCCCAGCCCATGAGCAGTTCTTC
cdr3_aa: CARSPRGPAHEQFF

d_call: TRBD2
clone_size: -
j_call: TRBJ2-5
cdr3_length: 16
v_call: TRBV27
cdr3_nt: TGTGCCAGCAGTCCGTCCCCGCGGGGGGGACAAGAGACCCAGTACTTC
cdr3_aa: CASSPSPRGGQETQYF

d_call: TRBD1
clone_size: -
j_call: TRBJ1-5
cdr3_length: 17
v_call: TRBV15
cdr3_nt: TGTGCCACCAGCAGAGGTCGGACAGGGAGTATTTCGCAGCCCCAGCATTTT
cdr3_aa: CATSRGRTGSISQPQHF